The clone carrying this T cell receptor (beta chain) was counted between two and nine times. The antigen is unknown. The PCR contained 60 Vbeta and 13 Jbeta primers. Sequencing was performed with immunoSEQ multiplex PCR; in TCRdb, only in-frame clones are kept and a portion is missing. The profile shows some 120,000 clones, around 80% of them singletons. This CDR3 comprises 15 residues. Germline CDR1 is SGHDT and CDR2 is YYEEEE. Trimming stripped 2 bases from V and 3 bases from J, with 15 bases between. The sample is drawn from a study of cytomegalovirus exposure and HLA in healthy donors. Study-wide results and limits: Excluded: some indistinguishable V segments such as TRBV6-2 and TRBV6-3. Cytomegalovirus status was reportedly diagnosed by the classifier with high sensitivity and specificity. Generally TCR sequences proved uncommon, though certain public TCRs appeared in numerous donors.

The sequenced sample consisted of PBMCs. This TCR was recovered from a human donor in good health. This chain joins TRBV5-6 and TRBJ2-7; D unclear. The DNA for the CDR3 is TGTGCCAGCAGCTTTCCCCGACGGAGTATCTACGAGCAGTACTTC. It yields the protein CASSFPRRSIYEQYF.